This TCR beta chain comes out of a study of vaccination effects on CD4 cells after COVID-19. Germline CDR1 and CDR2: GTSNPN and SVGIG (reference sequence). V was cut by 3 bases and J by 5 bases, with 13 bases left in between. This CDR3 has 13 residues. Under the ViraFEST assay, PBMC were stimulated with viral peptide pools so that antigen-specific CD4+ T cells expanded. Sequencing was performed afterwards. Subsequent to a culture period of about ten days, CD4+ T cells were isolated. Participants got two doses of BNT162b2 or mRNA-1273 vaccine. Every well housed around 2.1 million PBMC, which grew in culture alongside around 10 IU/ml IL-2 and roughly 10 ug/ml peptides. Fresh IL-2-containing medium replaced half the medium on days 3 and 7. This clone turned up a few times. Its antigen is undetermined. TCRdb's table, derived via immunoSEQ multiplex PCR, lists solely in-frame clones and lacks some. The table has 57,000 or so clones, about three quarters seen once; the top ten hold 1% to 1.5%.

This sequence originates from a human donor who received a COVID-19 vaccine. Source: CD4+ T cells from PBMCs cultured with HCoV-229E spike peptides, taken after COVID-19 vaccination. The chain carries TRBV30 and TRBJ1-1; a possible D gene is TRBD1 (5 bases). CDR3 DNA sequence: TGTGCCTGGAGGGGAGGCGGGGGGACTGAAGCTTTCTTT. Encoded protein: CAWRGGGGTEAFF.